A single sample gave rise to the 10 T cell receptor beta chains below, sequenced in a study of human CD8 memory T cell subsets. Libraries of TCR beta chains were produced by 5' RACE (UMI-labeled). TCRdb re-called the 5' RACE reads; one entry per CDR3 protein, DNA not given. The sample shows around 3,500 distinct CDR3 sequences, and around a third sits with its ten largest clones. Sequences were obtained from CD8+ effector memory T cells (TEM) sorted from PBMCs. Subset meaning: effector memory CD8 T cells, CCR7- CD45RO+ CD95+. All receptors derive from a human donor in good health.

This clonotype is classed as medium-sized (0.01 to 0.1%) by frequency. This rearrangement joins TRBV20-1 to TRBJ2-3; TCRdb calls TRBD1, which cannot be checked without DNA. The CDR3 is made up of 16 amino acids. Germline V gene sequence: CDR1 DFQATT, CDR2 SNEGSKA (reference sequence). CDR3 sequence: CSARDGPLFLTDTQYF.

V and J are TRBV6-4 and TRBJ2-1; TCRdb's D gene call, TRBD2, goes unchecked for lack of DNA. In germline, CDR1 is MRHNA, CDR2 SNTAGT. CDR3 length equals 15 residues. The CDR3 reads CASSVTSGDYNEQFF.

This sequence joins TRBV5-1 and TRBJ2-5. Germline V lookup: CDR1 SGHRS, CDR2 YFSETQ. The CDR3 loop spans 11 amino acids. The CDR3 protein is CASSLDETQYF.

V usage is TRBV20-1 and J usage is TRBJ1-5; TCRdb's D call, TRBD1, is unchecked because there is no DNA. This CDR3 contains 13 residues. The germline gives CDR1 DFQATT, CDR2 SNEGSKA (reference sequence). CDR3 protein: CSASGQNNQPQHF.

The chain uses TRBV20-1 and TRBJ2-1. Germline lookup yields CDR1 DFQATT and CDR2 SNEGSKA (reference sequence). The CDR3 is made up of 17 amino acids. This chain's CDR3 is CSAKEIDGVSSYNEQFF.

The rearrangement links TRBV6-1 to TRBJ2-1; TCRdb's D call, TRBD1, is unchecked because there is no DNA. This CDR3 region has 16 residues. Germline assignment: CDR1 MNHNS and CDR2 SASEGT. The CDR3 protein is CASSEPPGQGTNEQFF.

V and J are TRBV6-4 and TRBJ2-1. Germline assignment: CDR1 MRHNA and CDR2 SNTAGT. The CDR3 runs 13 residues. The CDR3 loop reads CASSDSQRNEQFF.

CDR3: CASSLAGSSPNEQFF. J is TRBJ2-1 and V is TRBV6-4; TCRdb calls TRBD2, which cannot be checked without DNA. From germline, CDR1 is MRHNA and CDR2 SNTAGT. The CDR3 totals 15 residues.

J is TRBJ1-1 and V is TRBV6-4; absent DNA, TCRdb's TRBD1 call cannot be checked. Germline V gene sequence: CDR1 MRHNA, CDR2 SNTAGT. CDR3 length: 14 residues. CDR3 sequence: CASSDGQGATEAFF.

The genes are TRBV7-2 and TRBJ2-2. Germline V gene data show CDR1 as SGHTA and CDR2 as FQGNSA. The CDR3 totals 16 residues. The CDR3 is CASSLVRFSNTGELFF.